These T cell receptor beta chains were read from a single sample in a study of blood T cell repertoires in COVID-19. Only in-frame clones appear in the TCRdb table, and some are missing; sequencing was by immunoSEQ multiplex PCR. The sample includes some 130,000 clones, 70% to 80% seen only once; the top ten take about a tenth. What was sequenced was peripheral blood. All receptors come from a human donor in a cohort sampled during active COVID-19. Each CDR3 is given with its conserved first and last residue. D genes are given only for firm matches. Clone size, where shown, is once, few, many, or a class for clones that have expanded.

v_gene: TRBV11-3
abundance: .
d_gene: .
j_gene: TRBJ2-3
len: 13
CDR3nt: TGTGCCAGCAGCCCCCGCGAGTCAGATACGCAGTATTTT
CDR3aa: CASSPRESDTQYF

v_gene: TRBV6-5
abundance: .
d_gene: .
j_gene: TRBJ1-2
len: 13
CDR3nt: TGTGCCAGCAGCCCGGACACTCTTAATGGCTACACCTTC
CDR3aa: CASSPDTLNGYTF

v_gene: TRBV4-2
abundance: .
d_gene: TRBD1
j_gene: TRBJ1-2
len: 20
CDR3nt: TGTGCCAGCAGCCAAGAGATCTCCCGACCCGGACAGGCCACTAACTATGGCTACACCTTC
CDR3aa: CASSQEISRPGQATNYGYTF

v_gene: TRBV9
abundance: .
d_gene: TRBD2
j_gene: TRBJ2-3
len: 19
CDR3nt: TGTGCCAGCAGCGCAATGGGACTAGCGGGGGGGATACGCACAGATACGCAGTATTTT
CDR3aa: CASSAMGLAGGIRTDTQYF

v_gene: TRBV30
abundance: .
d_gene: TRBD1
j_gene: TRBJ2-1
len: 13
CDR3nt: TGTGCCTGGAACCGGGACAGGGGCAATGAGCAGTTCTTC
CDR3aa: CAWNRDRGNEQFF

v_gene: TRBV6-2/TRBV6-3
abundance: few
d_gene: .
j_gene: TRBJ2-5
len: 12
CDR3nt: TGTGCCAGCAGTTACTCGATGGGAGCCCAGTACTTC
CDR3aa: CASSYSMGAQYF

v_gene: TRBV5-6
abundance: .
d_gene: .
j_gene: TRBJ1-2
len: 13
CDR3nt: TGTGCCAGCAGCGTGGGACAACTCTATGGCTACACCTTC
CDR3aa: CASSVGQLYGYTF

v_gene: TRBV6-6
abundance: .
d_gene: TRBD2
j_gene: TRBJ2-7
len: 17
CDR3nt: TGTGCCAGCAGTCGCAGACGGGGGACTAGCGAATCCTACGAGCAGTACTTC
CDR3aa: CASSRRRGTSESYEQYF

v_gene: TRBV3-1/TRBV3-2
abundance: .
d_gene: .
j_gene: TRBJ2-1
len: 13
CDR3nt: TGTGCCAGCAGCCTGCGTGCCGGTAATGAGCAGTTCTTC
CDR3aa: CASSLRAGNEQFF

v_gene: TRBV12-3/TRBV12-4
abundance: few
d_gene: .
j_gene: TRBJ2-1
len: 12
CDR3nt: TGTGCCAGCAGCCCGCGATCCCGTCGAACGTTCTTC
CDR3aa: CASSPRSRRTFF

v_gene: TRBV19
abundance: .
d_gene: TRBD1
j_gene: TRBJ1-3
len: 14
CDR3nt: TGTGCCACTCTCGACAGGGACTCTGGAAACACCATATATTTT
CDR3aa: CATLDRDSGNTIYF

v_gene: TRBV7-9
abundance: .
d_gene: TRBD1
j_gene: TRBJ1-2
len: 16
CDR3nt: TGTGCCAGCAGCTTGGGCCTTACAGGGGCGGACTATGGCTACACCTTC
CDR3aa: CASSLGLTGADYGYTF

v_gene: TRBV11-3
abundance: .
d_gene: TRBD2
j_gene: TRBJ2-2
len: 14
CDR3nt: TGTGCCAGCAGCTTCCGGGGGGGCACCGGGGAGCTGTTTTTT
CDR3aa: CASSFRGGTGELFF

v_gene: TRBV24-1
abundance: .
d_gene: TRBD1
j_gene: TRBJ1-6
len: 15
CDR3nt: TGTGCCACCAGTGACTTTGGACAGGTTTCTTCACCCCTCCACTTT
CDR3aa: CATSDFGQVSSPLHF

v_gene: TRBV2
abundance: .
d_gene: .
j_gene: TRBJ1-4
len: 13
CDR3nt: TGTGCCAGCCTCTTAGGGAGAAATGAAAAACTGTTTTTT
CDR3aa: CASLLGRNEKLFF

v_gene: TRBV5-1
abundance: .
d_gene: .
j_gene: TRBJ2-7
len: 13
CDR3nt: TGCGCCAGCAGCGTACAGGTTTCCTACGAGCAGTACTTC
CDR3aa: CASSVQVSYEQYF

v_gene: TRBV6-1
abundance: .
d_gene: .
j_gene: TRBJ2-5
len: 17
CDR3nt: TGTGCCAGCAGTGCCTATTTAGTAGGGGGGGAAGGTGAGACCCAGTACTTC
CDR3aa: CASSAYLVGGEGETQYF

v_gene: TRBV6-6
abundance: .
d_gene: .
j_gene: TRBJ1-4
len: 17
CDR3nt: TGTGCCAGCAGTCGCCGAGGAGGGAGTGCAACTAATGAAAAACTGTTTTTT
CDR3aa: CASSRRGGSATNEKLFF

v_gene: TRBV9
abundance: .
d_gene: TRBD1
j_gene: TRBJ1-2
len: 15
CDR3nt: TGTGCCAGCAGCAAGGACAGGGGGCCCAACTATGGCTACACCTTC
CDR3aa: CASSKDRGPNYGYTF

v_gene: TRBV5-8
abundance: .
d_gene: .
j_gene: TRBJ2-1
len: 15
CDR3nt: TGTGCCAGCAGCCCTGGCGGCTACCGACTTTATGAGCAGTTCTTC
CDR3aa: CASSPGGYRLYEQFF

v_gene: TRBV19
abundance: .
d_gene: .
j_gene: TRBJ1-2
len: 16
CDR3nt: TGTGCCAGTAAGCGGATGGGGGGTGACATCAACTATGGCTACACCTTC
CDR3aa: CASKRMGGDINYGYTF

v_gene: TRBV11-2
abundance: .
d_gene: TRBD1
j_gene: TRBJ1-1
len: 16
CDR3nt: TGTGCCAGCAGCGACAGGGGGCGAGTTGGTAGAACTGAAGCTTTCTTT
CDR3aa: CASSDRGRVGRTEAFF

v_gene: TRBV10-3
abundance: .
d_gene: .
j_gene: TRBJ1-2
len: 15
CDR3nt: TGTGCCATCAGTGAGGAGGCCCTACCCGCTTATGGCTACACCTTC
CDR3aa: CAISEEALPAYGYTF

v_gene: TRBV7-9
abundance: .
d_gene: TRBD1
j_gene: TRBJ2-3
len: 14
CDR3nt: TGTGCCAGCAGCTTAGGACAGGGGGCAGATACGCAGTATTTT
CDR3aa: CASSLGQGADTQYF

v_gene: TRBV19
abundance: .
d_gene: .
j_gene: TRBJ1-5
len: 14
CDR3nt: TGTGCCAGTAGTAACAGGGTTAGCAATCAGCCCCAGCATTTT
CDR3aa: CASSNRVSNQPQHF

v_gene: TRBV13
abundance: few
d_gene: .
j_gene: TRBJ1-3
len: 15
CDR3nt: TGTGCCAGCAGCTTAGGTTTGGCAACCGGAAACACCATATATTTT
CDR3aa: CASSLGLATGNTIYF

v_gene: TRBV7-9
abundance: .
d_gene: .
j_gene: TRBJ1-1
len: 15
CDR3nt: TGTGCCAGCAGCTTAGAGGGGACAATGAACACTGAAGCTTTCTTT
CDR3aa: CASSLEGTMNTEAFF

v_gene: TRBV4-1
abundance: .
d_gene: .
j_gene: TRBJ2-3
len: 16
CDR3nt: TGCGCCAGCAGCCAAGTCGTAAGGGGCCCCACAGATACGCAGTATTTT
CDR3aa: CASSQVVRGPTDTQYF

v_gene: TRBV6-1
abundance: .
d_gene: TRBD2
j_gene: TRBJ2-3
len: 16
CDR3nt: TGTGCCAGCAGTGAACGGGGGGGGGCGCCCACAGATACGCAGTATTTT
CDR3aa: CASSERGGAPTDTQYF

v_gene: TRBV6-6
abundance: .
d_gene: .
j_gene: TRBJ2-1
len: 13
CDR3nt: TGTGCCAGCAGCAATCGACTCTCCAATGAGCAGTTCTTC
CDR3aa: CASSNRLSNEQFF

v_gene: TRBV28
abundance: .
d_gene: TRBD1
j_gene: TRBJ1-5
len: 18
CDR3nt: TGTGCCAGCAGTACCCCGGGACAGGGATTTATGGGCAATCAGCCCCAGCATTTT
CDR3aa: CASSTPGQGFMGNQPQHF

v_gene: TRBV27
abundance: .
d_gene: .
j_gene: TRBJ1-1
len: 14
CDR3nt: TGTGCCAGCGGGTGGGGGGGGCCAAGCACTGAAGCTTTCTTT
CDR3aa: CASGWGGPSTEAFF

v_gene: TRBV7-9
abundance: .
d_gene: .
j_gene: TRBJ2-1
len: 15
CDR3nt: TGTGCCAGCAGCCCCCCGGGGGGCAATTACAATGAGCAGTTCTTC
CDR3aa: CASSPPGGNYNEQFF

v_gene: TRBV18
abundance: .
d_gene: .
j_gene: TRBJ1-1
len: 13
CDR3nt: TGTGCCAGCTCACCGACACAAAACACTGAAGCTTTCTTT
CDR3aa: CASSPTQNTEAFF

v_gene: TRBV30
abundance: .
d_gene: TRBD2
j_gene: TRBJ2-7
len: 14
CDR3nt: TGTGCCTGGAGTGGGCGGGGGTTGGCTTACGAGCAGTACTTC
CDR3aa: CAWSGRGLAYEQYF

v_gene: TRBV30
abundance: .
d_gene: .
j_gene: TRBJ1-2
len: 14
CDR3nt: TGTGCCGAAAGGAGGGCGGGAGGGGTTAGGGGCTACACCTTC
CDR3aa: CAERRAGGVRGYTF

v_gene: TRBV25-1
abundance: .
d_gene: TRBD1
j_gene: TRBJ1-6
len: 16
CDR3nt: TGTGCCAGCAGTGAATATGGTCAGGGGGGCGCTTCACCCCTCCACTTT
CDR3aa: CASSEYGQGGASPLHF

v_gene: TRBV30
abundance: .
d_gene: TRBD1
j_gene: TRBJ1-6
len: 16
CDR3nt: TGTGCCTGGATCAAACCGGGACAGGCAGATAATTCACCCCTCCACTTT
CDR3aa: CAWIKPGQADNSPLHF

v_gene: TRBV14
abundance: .
d_gene: .
j_gene: TRBJ1-2
len: 17
CDR3nt: TGTGCCAGCAGCCCCTCAATCCGGACAGCCACTAACTATGGCTACACCTTC
CDR3aa: CASSPSIRTATNYGYTF

v_gene: TRBV5-4
abundance: .
d_gene: .
j_gene: TRBJ2-7
len: 15
CDR3nt: TGTGCCAGCAGCTTGTCGGTAGTGAGCTCCTACGAGCAGTACTTC
CDR3aa: CASSLSVVSSYEQYF

v_gene: TRBV7-8
abundance: .
d_gene: TRBD1
j_gene: TRBJ1-2
len: 15
CDR3nt: TGTGCCAGCAGCTCGGCGACAGGGGGGAACTATGGCTACACCTTC
CDR3aa: CASSSATGGNYGYTF

v_gene: TRBV28
abundance: .
d_gene: TRBD1
j_gene: TRBJ1-6
len: 14
CDR3nt: TGTGCCAGCAGGCCCGGGACAGCCAATTCACCCCTCCACTTT
CDR3aa: CASRPGTANSPLHF

v_gene: TRBV5-1
abundance: .
d_gene: TRBD2
j_gene: TRBJ2-1
len: 14
CDR3nt: TGCGCCAGCAGCAACCCCCCGGGGGGACGGGAGCAGTTCTTC
CDR3aa: CASSNPPGGREQFF

v_gene: TRBV2
abundance: .
d_gene: TRBD2
j_gene: TRBJ2-5
len: 14
CDR3nt: TGTGCCAGCAGTGGGACTAGCCGGGGCGAGACCCAGTACTTC
CDR3aa: CASSGTSRGETQYF

v_gene: TRBV11-3
abundance: .
d_gene: .
j_gene: TRBJ2-1
len: 13
CDR3nt: TGTGCCAGCAGCCCCAGTGACTACAATGAGCAGTTCTTC
CDR3aa: CASSPSDYNEQFF

v_gene: TRBV19
abundance: .
d_gene: .
j_gene: TRBJ2-3
len: 13
CDR3nt: TGTGCCAGTAGGCGGAAAGGGGTGGATACGCAGTATTTT
CDR3aa: CASRRKGVDTQYF

v_gene: TRBV30
abundance: .
d_gene: .
j_gene: TRBJ2-3
len: 13
CDR3nt: TGTGCCTGGAGTTTACTAGGAGCAGATACGCAGTATTTT
CDR3aa: CAWSLLGADTQYF

v_gene: TRBV3-1/TRBV3-2
abundance: medium-sized
d_gene: .
j_gene: TRBJ2-7
len: 13
CDR3nt: TGTGCCAGCAGCCACAGGGGCCCCTACGAGCAGTACTTC
CDR3aa: CASSHRGPYEQYF

v_gene: TRBV4-1
abundance: .
d_gene: .
j_gene: TRBJ2-7
len: 13
CDR3nt: TGCGCCAGCAGCCAACCCGGTACCTACGAGCAGTACTTC
CDR3aa: CASSQPGTYEQYF

v_gene: TRBV2
abundance: .
d_gene: .
j_gene: TRBJ2-6
len: 14
CDR3nt: TGTGCCAGCAGTGAACTCTCTGGGGCCAACGTCCTGACTTTC
CDR3aa: CASSELSGANVLTF

v_gene: TRBV7-2
abundance: .
d_gene: TRBD1
j_gene: TRBJ1-4
len: 15
CDR3nt: TGTGCCAGCAGCTTAGCGGGACAGGGAGGAGAAAAACTGTTTTTT
CDR3aa: CASSLAGQGGEKLFF

v_gene: TRBV6-5
abundance: .
d_gene: TRBD1
j_gene: TRBJ1-1
len: 15
CDR3nt: TGTGCCAGCAGTCCTATTCAGGGGGTGAGGACTGAAGCTTTCTTT
CDR3aa: CASSPIQGVRTEAFF

v_gene: TRBV5-4
abundance: .
d_gene: TRBD1
j_gene: TRBJ2-3
len: 15
CDR3nt: TGTGCCAGCAGCTTGAATACAGGGGAGACAGATACGCAGTATTTT
CDR3aa: CASSLNTGETDTQYF

v_gene: TRBV7-8
abundance: .
d_gene: .
j_gene: TRBJ1-5
len: 13
CDR3nt: TGTGCCAGCAGCTTAGGCGGGCGGCAGCCCCAGCATTTT
CDR3aa: CASSLGGRQPQHF